The entry below gives a single T cell receptor (beta chain) sequence along with its context. The record originates from a study of blood T cell repertoires in COVID-19. V lost 7 bases to trimming and J lost 0 bases, with 9 bases between them. CDR1 and CDR2 from the germline V gene are SQVTM and ANQGSEA. The CDR3 covers 12 residues. The assay was immunoSEQ multiplex PCR, and TCRdb's table has in-frame clones only and misses some. Of over 200,000 clones in the sample, around 83% were seen once. The sequenced sample consisted of peripheral blood. The chain links TRBV29-1 to TRBJ2-5; D gene uncertain. The receptor's source is a woman between 45 and 65 years old with acute or convalescent COVID-19. CDR3: CSASGYQETQYF. The CDR3 DNA reads as TGCAGCGCTTCCGGGTACCAAGAGACCCAGTACTTC.